Sequencing of this TCR beta chain was carried out in a study of shared clonotypes between healthy human individuals. Overall study: Three CD4 naive, three CD4 memory, two CD8 naive and one CD8 memory plate were used per donor.

As for this clone: Antigen specificity is unknown.

Generated by immunoSEQ multiplex PCR, the TCRdb table keeps only in-frame clones and is missing some. Here the sample spans around 2,000,000 clones, approximately 95% being singletons. Selected positively for CCR7 and CD45RO-negative, naive CD8 cells excluded terminally differentiated effector memory CD45RA+ cells. Study results and limitations: Investigators expected sequencing depth to affect clonotype sharing among donors. Generally, naive subsets (rather than memory subsets) showed larger estimated richness.

Germline CDR1 and CDR2: LNHDA and SQIVND (reference sequence). V was cut by 5 bases and J by 17 bases, with 13 bases left in between. The CDR3 sequence is 11 residues long. This TCR derives from a man younger than 30 in good health. The rearrangement joins TRBV19 to TRBJ1-6, with D tentatively TRBD1 (5 bases). Sample: naive CD8+ T cells sorted from blood. This CDR3 is CASSPGTGFHF. As DNA, the CDR3 is TGTGCCAGTAGTCCCGGGACGGGCTTCCACTTT.